The 6 T cell receptor beta chains presented below share a single source sample, sequenced in a study of shared T cell receptors in the human thymus. Libraries were prepared by immunoSEQ multiplex PCR; TCRdb keeps only in-frame clonotypes and omits some of them. The top ten hold about 0.011% of the sample, which has about 730,000 clones, 70% to 90% seen once. The sample was also reused in another study, on human thymus T cells.

The specimen was thymocytes. The origin of the receptors is a girl less than two years old with a congenital heart defect.

This clone was picked up one time. V usage is TRBV25-1 and J usage is TRBJ1-1; 7 bases map to TRBD1. The CDR3 contains 17 residues. V was pared by 3 bases and J by 4 bases, with 14 bases of the junction left unmatched. Germline CDR1 and CDR2: MGHDK and SYGVNS. DNA of the CDR3: TGTGCCAGCAGTGACCGCGATTACAGGGGAGTAGTCACTGAAGCTTTCTTT. Amino acids: CASSDRDYRGVVTEAFF.

The rearrangement links TRBV30 to TRBJ1-1; D is ambiguous. This CDR3 contains 12 residues. V lost 8 bases to trimming and J lost 3 bases, with 13 bases between them. Germline CDR1 is GTSNPN and CDR2 is SVGIG (reference sequence). CDR3 residues: CAISRAHTEAFF. The CDR3 nucleotides read TGTGCCATCTCGCGGGCTCACACTGAAGCTTTCTTT.

J is TRBJ1-2 and V is TRBV2, with 7 bases aligning to TRBD1. Germline CDR1 SNHLY, CDR2 FYNNEI. CDR3 length: 11 amino acids. The J segment lost 6 bases and the V segment lost 11 bases, leaving 6 bases of the junction unmatched. The DNA for the CDR3 is TGTGCCGACCTGACAGGGCATGGCTACACCTTC. Its translation is CADLTGHGYTF.

This chain uses TRBV4-1 with TRBJ1-1; TRBD1 agrees at 7 bases. Germline CDR1 reads MGHRA; CDR2 reads YSYEKL. J lost 4 bases, V lost 4 bases, and 21 bases had no gene match. This CDR3 is built from 19 residues. CDR3 DNA sequence: TGCGCCAGCAGCCTGCGGCAGGGGGAGATAATAGAGGTGTGCACTGAAGCTTTCTTT. Amino acid sequence: CASSLRQGEIIEVCTEAFF.

This clone was detected only once. The J gene is TRBJ1-4, the V gene TRBV27; D gene unclear. V lost 5 bases and J lost 8, with 12 bases in between. Germline V gene sequence: CDR1 MNHEY, CDR2 SMNVEV (reference sequence). This CDR3 comprises 13 residues. CDR3: CASSITGLEKLFF. The CDR3 DNA reads as TGTGCCAGCAGTATCACCGGACTCGAAAAACTGTTTTTT.

The chain combines TRBV7-9 with TRBJ1-5, with D maybe TRBD1 (5 bases). CDR1 and CDR2 from the germline V gene are SEHNR and FQNEAQ (reference sequence). The CDR3 sequence is 17 residues long. Trimming removed 1 base from V and 8 bases from J, with 21 bases in between. The CDR3 region has the DNA TGTGCCAGCAGCTTAGAAATGGAAACAGGATCGCGGAAGCCCCAGCATTTT. Translating it yields CASSLEMETGSRKPQHF.